This entry describes one T cell receptor beta chain. No antigen is known for it. No much larger clone is present one base from it, and per-base qualities are unavailable. The data derive from a study of blood T cells in healthy people across ages (dated by TCRdb to the mid-2010s). Background for the entire study: In model experiments, template switching captured roughly one uniquely barcoded TCR beta cDNA molecule for every two T cells. To avoid experimental bias, donors of different ages were distributed randomly across sequencing lanes. Using the same blood draw, the study looked at two additional independent replicas of 1 million unique cDNA reads for two donors, one aged 18 to 30 and the other aged 80 or older. The donors were split into four age groups: young (average around 15 years), middle-aged (about 40), aged (62) and long-lived (roughly 88). The study measured age-related changes in TCR beta repertoire diversity using deep sequencing normalized with unique cDNA molecular identifiers.

Libraries came from 5' RACE. Sequencing took place on an Illumina HiSeq 2500. The second PCR ran for roughly 7 to 12 cycles and used a J-beta primer mix along with a sample-barcoded 5' primer. A template-switch 5' adaptor carrying 12 random nucleotides introduced a unique molecular identifier onto each TCR beta cDNA molecule. Each sample yielded at least 3 million CDR3-containing paired-end reads. First-strand cDNA synthesis was performed from all RNA using the Mint cDNA synthesis kit, with priming by a TRBC-specific oligonucleotide. Following uracil-DNA glycosylase treatment, a first 18-cycle PCR with universal primers M1SS and BC2_uni_R was performed on all cDNA. Under the source paper's analysis protocol: Each sample was normalized by randomly selecting 1 million high-quality reads, each carrying a distinct molecular identifier. Reads sharing molecular identifiers were discarded rather than binned into consensus sequences. MiTCR, set to a Q25 quality threshold and the strictest error-elimination algorithm, was used for CDR3 identification, clonotype clustering and error correction. Lower-bound total TCR beta diversity was estimated with a nonparametric unseen species model using Euler transformation. The public reads were quality trimmed at Q25 with fastp and then assembled into clones with MiXCR by TCRdb, keeping productive beta chains. Every entry covers one CDR3 protein and lists the most common genes and DNA from its rows. In this record, the V and J calls reflect TCRdb's handling and not the investigators' own analysis. The sample has approximately 1.5 million distinct CDR3 sequences on record, about 31% of them singletons. The top ten constitute approximately 11% of the sample.

There are 17 amino acids in the CDR3, from cysteine to phenylalanine inclusive. The only DNA kept is the CDR3, 51 bases in frame from the first base. The germline V gene gives CDR1 as SGHTA and CDR2 as FQGNSA. V sheds 8 bases and J sheds 3 bases, leaving 23 bases between their ends. Systemically healthy Caucasian individuals from Russia, 39 in total and aged roughly 6 to 100 years, were included as donors. Ten milliliters of peripheral blood were drawn from each donor into EDTA-treated Vacutainer tubes. Ficoll-Paque density-gradient centrifugation was used to isolate PBMCs, with at least 6.5 million per sample. Total RNA was extracted from PBMCs with Trizol reagent, with at least 5 micrograms obtained per sample. For every donor, an aliquot of PBMCs went through flow cytometry to measure the percentages of naive CD45RAhigh/CD27high T cells. General study outcomes and caveats: Compared with the aged group, the long-lived group had more naive CD4+ T cells, fewer expanded clones and increased TCR diversity, a pattern suggesting age selection. Total diversity estimates from one million sequenced T cells were considered lower bounds and underestimates. Observed TCR beta diversity per million T cells fell roughly linearly with age, and a significant reduction was already apparent by age roughly 40. Since profiling was done on bulk unsorted PBMCs, naive and antigen-experienced compartments could not be conclusively compared. There was a strong correlation between observed TCR beta diversity and the percentage of naive T cells measured by flow cytometry. Because the CMV infection status of the donors was unknown, age-related changes in expanded clonotypes may potentially have been confounded.

The receptor's source is a woman aged 25 to 39 in good health. Recombination connected TRBV7-2 to TRBJ2-1; 7 matching bases give a weak D call of TRBD2. The sample comprised blood. CDR3 sequence: CASEEREGGGGYNEQFF. The sequence in DNA is TGTGCCAGCGAAGAGAGGGAGGGCGGGGGCGGCTACAATGAGCAGTTCTTC.